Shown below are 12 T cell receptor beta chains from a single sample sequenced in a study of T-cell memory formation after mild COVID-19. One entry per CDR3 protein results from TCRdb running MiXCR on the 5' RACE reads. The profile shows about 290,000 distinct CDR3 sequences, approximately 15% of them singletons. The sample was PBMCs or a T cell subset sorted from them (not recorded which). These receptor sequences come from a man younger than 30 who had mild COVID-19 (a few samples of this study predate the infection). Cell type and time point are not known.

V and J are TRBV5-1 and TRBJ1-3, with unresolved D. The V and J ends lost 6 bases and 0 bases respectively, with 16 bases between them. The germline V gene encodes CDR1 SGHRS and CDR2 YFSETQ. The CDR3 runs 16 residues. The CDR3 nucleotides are TGCGCCAGCACCGAGCAGGCGGGAAGCTCTGGAAACACCATATATTTT. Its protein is CASTEQAGSSGNTIYF.

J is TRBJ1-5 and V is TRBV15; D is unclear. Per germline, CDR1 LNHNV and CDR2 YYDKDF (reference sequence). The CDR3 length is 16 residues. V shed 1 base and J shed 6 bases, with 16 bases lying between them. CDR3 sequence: CATSRGVGGMSQPQHF. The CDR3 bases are TGTGCCACCAGCAGAGGTGTCGGAGGGATGAGTCAGCCCCAGCATTTT. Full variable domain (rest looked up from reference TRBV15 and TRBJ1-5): DAMVIQNPRYQVTQFGKPVTLSCSQTLNHNVMYWYQQKSSQAPKLLFHYYDKDFNNEADTPDNFQSRRPNTSFCFLDIRSPGLGDTAMYLCATSRGVGGMSQPQHFGDGTRLSIL.

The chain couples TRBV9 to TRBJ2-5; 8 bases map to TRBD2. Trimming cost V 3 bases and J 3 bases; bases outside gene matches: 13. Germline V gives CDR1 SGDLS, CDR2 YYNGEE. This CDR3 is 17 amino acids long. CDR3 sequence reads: CASSGTGVTSAKETQYF. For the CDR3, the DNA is TGTGCCAGCAGCGGAACCGGGGTGACTAGCGCCAAAGAGACCCAGTACTTC.

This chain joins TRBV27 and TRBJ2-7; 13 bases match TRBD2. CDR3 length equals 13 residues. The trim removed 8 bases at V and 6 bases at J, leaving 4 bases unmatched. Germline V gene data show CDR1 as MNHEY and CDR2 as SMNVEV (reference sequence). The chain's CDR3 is CASALAGGFEQYF. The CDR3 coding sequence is TGTGCCAGCGCACTAGCGGGGGGGTTCGAGCAGTACTTC.

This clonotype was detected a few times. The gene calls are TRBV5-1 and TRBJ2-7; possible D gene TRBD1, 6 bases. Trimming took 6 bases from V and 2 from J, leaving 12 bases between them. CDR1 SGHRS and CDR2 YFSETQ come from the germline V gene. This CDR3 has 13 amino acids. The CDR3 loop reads CASTGTSAYEQYF. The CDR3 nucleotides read TGCGCCAGCACCGGGACATCCGCCTACGAGCAGTACTTC.

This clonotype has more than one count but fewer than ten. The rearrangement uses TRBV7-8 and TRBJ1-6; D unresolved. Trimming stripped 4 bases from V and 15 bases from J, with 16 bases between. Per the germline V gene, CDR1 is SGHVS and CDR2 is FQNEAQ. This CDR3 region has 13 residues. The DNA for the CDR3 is TGTGCCAGCAGCTCCTACACACCCGATAACCTCCACTTT. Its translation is CASSSYTPDNLHF.

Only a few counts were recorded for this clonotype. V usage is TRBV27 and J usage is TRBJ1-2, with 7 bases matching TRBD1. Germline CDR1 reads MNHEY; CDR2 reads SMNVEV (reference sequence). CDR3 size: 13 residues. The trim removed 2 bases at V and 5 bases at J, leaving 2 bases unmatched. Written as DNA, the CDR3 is TGTGCCAGCAGTTTACAGGGGGATTATGGCTACACCTTC. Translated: CASSLQGDYGYTF.

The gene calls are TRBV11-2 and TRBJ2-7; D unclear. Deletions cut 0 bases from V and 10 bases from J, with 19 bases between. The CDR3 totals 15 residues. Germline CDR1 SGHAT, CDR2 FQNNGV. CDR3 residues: CASSLEAGDVGYQYF. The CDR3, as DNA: TGTGCCAGCAGCTTAGAGGCCGGTGACGTGGGGTATCAGTACTTC.

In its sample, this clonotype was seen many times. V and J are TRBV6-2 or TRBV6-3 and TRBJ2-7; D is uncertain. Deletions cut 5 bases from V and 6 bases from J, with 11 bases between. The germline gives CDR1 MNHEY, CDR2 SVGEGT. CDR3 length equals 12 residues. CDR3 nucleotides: TGTGCCAGCAGTCGAACTATGACCGAGCAGTACTTC. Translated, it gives CASSRTMTEQYF.

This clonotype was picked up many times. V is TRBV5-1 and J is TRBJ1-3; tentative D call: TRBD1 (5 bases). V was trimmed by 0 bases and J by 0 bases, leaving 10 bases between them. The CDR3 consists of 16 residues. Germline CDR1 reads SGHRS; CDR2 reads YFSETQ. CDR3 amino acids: CASSLAAGTSGNTIYF. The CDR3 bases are TGCGCCAGCAGCTTGGCCGCGGGGACCTCTGGAAACACCATATATTTT. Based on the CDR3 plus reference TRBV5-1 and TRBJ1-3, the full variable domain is KAGVTQTPRYLIKTRGQQVTLSCSPISGHRSVSWYQQTPGQGLQFLFEYFSETQRNKGNFPGRFSGRQFSNSRSEMNVSTLELGDSALYLCASSLAAGTSGNTIYFGEGSWLTVV.

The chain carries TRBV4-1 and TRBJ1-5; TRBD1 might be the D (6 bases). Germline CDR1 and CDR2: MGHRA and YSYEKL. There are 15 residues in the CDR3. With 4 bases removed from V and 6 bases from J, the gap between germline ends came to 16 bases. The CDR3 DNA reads TGCGCCAGCAGCCCCCCGGGACAACCTTCTCAGCCCCAGCATTTT. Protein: CASSPPGQPSQPQHF.

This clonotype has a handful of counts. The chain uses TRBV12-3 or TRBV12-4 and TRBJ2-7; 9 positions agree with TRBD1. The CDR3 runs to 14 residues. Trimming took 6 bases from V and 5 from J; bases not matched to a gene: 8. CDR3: CASSDRNRGHEQYF. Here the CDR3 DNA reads TGTGCCAGCAGCGATAGGAACAGGGGGCACGAGCAGTACTTC.